This T cell receptor (beta chain) was identified during a study of blood T cell repertoires in COVID-19. Study information: COVID-19 samples from acute and convalescent phases originated in the United States, Italy and Spain.

V lost 6 bases to trimming and J lost 6 bases, with 17 bases between them. Germline CDR1 and CDR2: LNHDA and SQIVND (reference sequence). The CDR3 covers 14 residues. The authors' processing: Reference gene primer amplification gave estimated nucleated cell counts. Repertoires were generated with immunoSEQ multiplex PCR, while TCRdb's copy carries only in-frame clones and drops some. The V and J calls and clone size are taken from that table; D and trimming were inferred from the DNA. The data contain fewer than 500,000 clones, roughly 91% of them singletons. The TCR originated in a woman aged 25-40 years with acute or convalescent COVID-19. The chain uses TRBV19 and TRBJ1-1; D remains ambiguous. The sequencing sample was made of peripheral blood. The CDR3 region is CASRRDAGLSEAFF. The DNA for the CDR3 is TGTGCCAGTAGGAGAGACGCGGGCCTCTCTGAAGCTTTCTTT.